Included here is one T cell receptor (beta chain) sequence, with context. Its matching antigen is unknown. The data are from a study of T cell repertoires in cytomegalovirus infection. Looking at the study overall: It was recently identified HLA-C-restricted and well-studied HLA-B-restricted CMV epitopes that the study used. Notes on the study in general: The response measured ex vivo was dominated by TCR beta clonotypes (HLA-C-restricted and CMV-specific).

TCRdb reprocessed the reads with MiXCR, giving one entry per CDR3 protein. Here the sample spans some 71,000 distinct CDR3 sequences, around 28% being singletons. The length of the CDR3 is 17 residues. V lost 3 bases and J lost 3; bases outside the gene matches: 14. The germline V gene has CDR1 DFQATT and CDR2 SNEGSKA (reference sequence). The chain uses TRBV20-1 and TRBJ2-3; 8 bases are shared with TRBD2. Sequencing used CD8+ T cells from cultured PBMCs, obtained from culture after CMV antigen stimulation. This TCR derives from a human donor in good health (CMV status not recorded). Some clones in this sample may be carry-over from other donors' samples. In DNA, the CDR3 is TGCAGTGCTAGGCTCCTAGATCCGGGAGGGCCGACAGATACGCAGTATTTT. Its translation: CSARLLDPGGPTDTQYF.